This entry lists 22 T cell receptor beta chains sequenced from one sample in a study of T cells in Graves' hyperthyroidism and ophthalmopathy. Amplification targeted TCR beta CDR3 regions from RNA transcripts. When the TCR CDR3 underwent first-round RT-PCR, the HTBI primer set was used. MiXCR, applied by TCRdb to the multiplex PCR reads, yields one record per CDR3 protein. The sample lists a few hundred thousand distinct CDR3 sequences, 15% to 18% occurring once. The sequenced sample was blood. These TCRs come from a woman in her 30s with Graves' hyperthyroidism.

The chain recombines TRBV27 with TRBJ1-6; the D is unclear. Per germline, CDR1 MNHEY and CDR2 SMNVEV (reference sequence). The CDR3 covers 12 residues. V shed 0 bases and J shed 9 bases, with 3 bases lying between them. This chain's CDR3 is CASSLSSSPLHF. The CDR3 DNA is TGTGCCAGCAGTTTATCATCTTCACCCCTCCACTTT.

This clonotype appeared many times. The chain uses TRBV5-1 and TRBJ2-1, with 8 bases that match TRBD2. J gave up 0 bases and V 4 bases, and 6 bases lay outside the gene matches. CDR1 and CDR2 (germline): SGHRS, YFSETQ. CDR3 size: 16 residues. CDR3 in amino acids: CASSLSGSRSYNEQFF. CDR3 DNA: TGCGCCAGCAGCCTGAGCGGGAGCCGCTCCTACAATGAGCAGTTCTTC.

This CDR3 reads CASSVVSDSSGRYNEQFF. The DNA of the CDR3 is TGTGCCAGCAGCGTAGTATCGGATAGTAGCGGGAGATACAATGAGCAGTTCTTC. The gene calls are TRBV9 and TRBJ2-1, with 9 nucleotides matching TRBD2. V shed 0 bases and J 4 bases; nucleotides not matched to a gene: 11. Germline lookup yields CDR1 SGDLS and CDR2 YYNGEE. The length of the CDR3 is 18 residues.

This clonotype was observed many times. CDR3 loop: CASSQGLAGVLEQFF. As DNA, the CDR3 is TGTGCCAGCAGCCAGGGACTAGCGGGAGTTCTTGAGCAGTTCTTC. The chain recombines TRBV3-1 with TRBJ2-1; 14 bases match TRBD2. Germline V gene lookup returns CDR1 LGHDT and CDR2 YNNKEL (reference sequence). There are 15 residues in the CDR3. The ends lost 3 bases at V and 9 bases at J; junction bases unmatched: 4.

This clonotype was seen a single time. This CDR3 is missing its conserved last phenylalanine or tryptophan, likely due to a read error. The chain combines TRBV20-1 with TRBJ2-1, with D perhaps TRBD1 or TRBD2 (6 bases each). In germline, CDR1 is DFQATT, CDR2 SNEGSKA (reference sequence). Deletions cut 6 bases from V and 3 bases from J, with 24 bases between. The CDR3 is 17 amino acids. CDR3 bases: TGCAGTGCCATAGAGGGGGGTTCGGCGGGACGCTACAATGAGCAGTTCCTC. Protein product: CSAIEGGSAGRYNEQFL.

There are many counts of this clonotype. The V gene is TRBV20-1, the J gene TRBJ1-5, with unresolved D. The length of the CDR3 is 14 residues. The germline CDR1 and CDR2 sequences are DFQATT and SNEGSKA (reference sequence). Trimming took off 5 bases at V and 4 bases at J, with 15 bases between the two ends. CDR3 in amino acids: CSAGSGYRNQPQHF. The DNA of the CDR3 is TGCAGTGCTGGCAGTGGATACAGAAATCAGCCCCAGCATTTT.

This clonotype came up many times. In nucleotides, the CDR3 is TGTGCCAGCGTTCGAGCGGGAGCCGATTACAATGAGCAGTTCTTC. This translates into CASVRAGADYNEQFF. V is TRBV6-1 and J is TRBJ2-1; 8 bases are a match to TRBD2. This CDR3 is 15 amino acids long. Germline assignment: CDR1 MNHNS and CDR2 SASEGT. Trimming removed 8 bases from V and 4 bases from J; junction bases left unmatched: 10.

This clonotype was detected only a few times. This chain joins TRBV5-1 and TRBJ2-2; 11 nucleotides align to TRBD2. The CDR3 extends over 16 amino acids. Germline V gene sequence: CDR1 SGHRS, CDR2 YFSETQ. V lost 0 bases, J lost 7 bases, and 5 bases stayed unmatched. The CDR3 region has the DNA TGCGCCAGCAGCTTGGGACTAGCGGGACGGAACGGGGAGCTGTTTTTT. It is translated as CASSLGLAGRNGELFF.

At least ten counts were recorded for this clonotype. The V call is TRBV3-1, the J call TRBJ1-3; D gene ambiguous. The length of the CDR3 is 15 residues. V lost 0 bases to trimming and J lost 1 base, with 7 bases between them. Looked up from germline, CDR1 is LGHDT and CDR2 is YNNKEL (reference sequence). CDR3: CASSQDPQSGNTIYF. For the CDR3, the DNA is TGTGCCAGCAGCCAAGATCCCCAGTCTGGAAACACCATATATTTT.

This clonotype was counted many times. The rearrangement joins TRBV12-3 or TRBV12-4 to TRBJ2-2; TRBD2 aligns across 10 bases. CDR3 length: 16 residues. J was trimmed by 4 bases and V by 3 bases; bases with no gene match: 5. Written as DNA, the CDR3 is TGTGCCAGCAGTTTTTCTAGCGGGAGTGGCACCGGGGAGCTGTTTTTT. Translating gives CASSFSSGSGTGELFF.

This clonotype has ten or more counts. This chain uses TRBV30 with TRBJ2-7, with D perhaps matching TRBD1 or TRBD2 (5 bases each). V was clipped by 2 bases and J by 1 base, with 15 bases between them. This CDR3 has 15 residues. Germline V gene data show CDR1 as GTSNPN and CDR2 as SVGIG (reference sequence). CDR3 DNA: TGTGCCTGGAGTTCTGGACTCTGGGGGTCCTACGAGCAGTACTTC. Protein product: CAWSSGLWGSYEQYF.

At least ten counts were recorded for this clonotype. This sequence joins TRBV7-2 and TRBJ2-3; D is unresolved. Germline CDR1 is SGHTA and CDR2 is FQGNSA. V lost 7 bases to trimming and J lost 8 bases, with 16 bases between them. This CDR3 is 13 amino acids long. CDR3 in DNA: TGTGCCAGCAACAGACCCCCTAGGGTTACGCAGTATTTT. Encoded protein: CASNRPPRVTQYF. Full variable domain (missing parts from reference TRBV7-2 and TRBJ2-3): GAGVSQSPSNKVTEKGKDVELRCDPISGHTALYWYRQSLGQGLEFLIYFQGNSAPDKSGLPSDRFSAERTGGSVSTLTIQRTQQEDSAVYLCASNRPPRVTQYFGPGTRLTVL.

In this sample, this clonotype turned up many times. J is TRBJ2-1 and V is TRBV11-2; 8 bases fit TRBD1. Trimming took 0 bases from V and 6 from J; bases not matched to a gene: 1. There are 14 residues in the CDR3. Germline V lookup: CDR1 SGHAT, CDR2 FQNNGV. CDR3 DNA: TGTGCCAGCAGCTTAGATACAGGGGGCAATGAGCAGTTCTTC. Protein: CASSLDTGGNEQFF.

This clonotype was recorded at least ten times. The gene calls are TRBV11-2 and TRBJ1-3, with D hard to call. The CDR3 loop spans 16 amino acids. Germline-derived CDR1 and CDR2 are SGHAT and FQNNGV. Trimming removed 2 bases at V and 4 bases at J, with 15 bases between. The CDR3 DNA reads as TGTGCCAGCAGCTTACCTCATATGTCCTCCGGAAACACCATATATTTT. It translates to CASSLPHMSSGNTIYF.

There are many counts of this clonotype. V and J are TRBV18 and TRBJ1-1; D gene uncertain. The V end was cut by 2 bases, the J end by 1 base, with 8 bases between. The germline V gene has CDR1 KGHSH and CDR2 LQKENI. The CDR3 sequence is 14 residues long. The chain's CDR3 is CASSPEHSNTEAFF. The DNA of the CDR3 is TGTGCCAGCTCACCAGAACACTCGAACACTGAAGCTTTCTTT.

The rearrangement links TRBV11-2 to TRBJ2-7; tentative D call: TRBD2 (5 bases). This CDR3 has 12 amino acids. Between the trimmed V and J ends, which lost 3 bases and 7 bases, there was a span of 10 bases. Per germline, CDR1 SGHAT and CDR2 FQNNGV. CDR3 DNA sequence: TGTGCCAGCAGCTTCGGCCCGGGGGAGCAGTACTTC. Protein sequence: CASSFGPGEQYF.

This clonotype was found many times. The gene calls are TRBV20-1 and TRBJ1-1; D possibly corresponds to TRBD1 (5 bases). The CDR3 loop spans 11 amino acids. V lost 0 bases and J lost 8, with 7 bases in between. Per germline, CDR1 DFQATT and CDR2 SNEGSKA (reference sequence). CDR3 DNA sequence: TGCAGTGCTAGAGACAGGGCGGAAGCTTTCTTT. It codes for CSARDRAEAFF.

Many counts were recorded for this clonotype. This sequence joins TRBV7-9 and TRBJ2-4; TRBD1 is a possible D gene (6 bases). CDR1 SEHNR and CDR2 FQNEAQ come from the germline V gene (reference sequence). The CDR3 spans 19 residues. V dropped 2 bases and J dropped 6 bases, with 26 bases sitting between them. The CDR3, as DNA: TGTGCCAGCAGCTTATCGCAGGGGCGAGTAGAGAGATGGTCAAACATTCAGTACTTC. It translates to CASSLSQGRVERWSNIQYF.

CDR3 sequence (DNA): TGTGCCACCAGCAGAGATCGGGGGGTTAGCAATCAGCCCCAGCATTTT. It is translated as CATSRDRGVSNQPQHF. V gene TRBV15 combines with J gene TRBJ1-5; D might be TRBD1 (5 bases). The V gene lost 0 bases and the J gene lost 0 bases, with 9 bases spanning the gap. The CDR3 runs 16 residues. CDR1 is LNHNV and CDR2 is YYDKDF in the germline V gene (reference sequence).

This clonotype was detected many times. The chain carries TRBV6-1 and TRBJ1-6, with D uncertain. V gave up 3 bases and J gave up 7 bases, with 10 bases separating them. CDR1 is MNHNS and CDR2 is SASEGT in the germline V gene. The CDR3 length is 14 residues. The CDR3 bases are TGTGCCAGCAGTGACCGGGGTCCAAATTCACCCCTCCACTTT. Translating gives CASSDRGPNSPLHF.

This clonotype was observed at least ten times. The chain joins TRBV12-3 or TRBV12-4 to TRBJ1-1; D gene unclear. This CDR3 has 15 amino acids. Trimming removed 5 bases at V and 1 base at J, with 14 bases between. CDR3 sequence: CASSPFGRKNTEAFF. The CDR3 DNA sequence: TGTGCCAGCAGTCCTTTCGGGCGAAAGAACACTGAAGCTTTCTTT.

This clonotype has ten or more counts. The CDR3 sequence: CSATPFTGTSGRARSFEQYF. CDR3 sequence (DNA): TGCAGTGCTACACCTTTTACCGGGACTAGCGGGAGGGCCCGATCATTTGAGCAGTACTTC. The chain is built from TRBV20-1 and TRBJ2-7, with TRBD2 matching 16 bases. V shed 4 bases, J shed 7 bases, and the junction held 22 bases outside the gene matches. CDR3 length equals 20 residues. Germline loops: CDR1 DFQATT, CDR2 SNEGSKA (reference sequence).